This T cell receptor beta chain derives from a study of blood T cell repertoires in COVID-19. V shed 5 bases and J 2 bases; nucleotides not matched to a gene: 8. The CDR3 is 16 amino acids. Germline CDR1 and CDR2: PRHDT and FYEKMQ (reference sequence). Method: immunoSEQ multiplex PCR; TCRdb's copy keeps in-frame clones and lacks some. The sample records under 250,000 clones, around 90% being singletons. The source of this sequence is a woman in her twenties or thirties with acute COVID-19. The chain employs TRBV13 and TRBJ1-4, with 7 bases fitting TRBD1. Sequencing was done on a sample of PBMCs or T cells enriched from blood (not recorded which). CDR3 coding DNA: TGTGCCAGCAGCCTGGCAGGGGACAGTACTAATGAAAAACTGTTTTTT. It encodes CASSLAGDSTNEKLFF.